The 12 T cell receptor beta chains below come from one sample, sequenced in a study of T cells in Graves' hyperthyroidism and ophthalmopathy (dated by TCRdb to about 2019). Preparation of the library involved multiplex PCR. The reads were generated on an Illumina HiSeq 2000. The TCR beta CDR3 regions were amplified from the RNA transcripts. A first-round RT-PCR of the TCR CDR3 used the HTBI primer set with the Qiagen OneStep RT-PCR kit. TCRdb handled the public reads itself, with Q25 trimming in fastp and clone calling in MiXCR, and kept productive beta chains. CDR3 protein sequences are deduplicated, and each keeps its most common genes and DNA. This sample comprises roughly 180,000 distinct CDR3 sequences, 9.4% of them detected only once. Around 20% of the sample rests with the top ten. The sample was blood. The receptors come from a young woman with Graves' hyperthyroidism that later progressed to Graves' ophthalmopathy.

This clonotype was seen repeatedly, ten times or more. This chain links TRBV7-2 with TRBJ1-1; D is undetermined. V lost 0 bases to trimming and J lost 4 bases, with 12 bases between them. In germline, CDR1 is SGHTA, CDR2 FQGNSA. There are 15 residues in the CDR3. As DNA, the CDR3 is TGTGCCAGCAGCTTAGCGCGGGGTTTGGGCACTGAAGCTTTCTTT. It is translated as CASSLARGLGTEAFF.

This clonotype was seen ten or more times. The chain employs TRBV12-3 or TRBV12-4 and TRBJ1-5, with 7 nucleotides matching TRBD1. This CDR3 region has 16 residues. The V segment lost 2 bases and the J segment 3 bases; nucleotides outside the gene matches: 7. CDR3 in amino acids: CASSLFGRGDNQPQHF. The CDR3 DNA reads TGTGCCAGCAGTTTATTTGGCAGGGGGGACAATCAGCCCCAGCATTTT.

There are many counts of this clonotype. The J gene is TRBJ2-1, the V gene TRBV7-6; 10 nucleotides match TRBD2. Germline V gene sequence: CDR1 SGHVS, CDR2 FNYEAQ. This CDR3 contains 19 residues. V shed 5 bases and J 0 bases; nucleotides not matched to a gene: 13. The CDR3 here is CASSPLGLAGVSSYNEQFF. In nucleotides, the CDR3 is TGTGCCAGCAGCCCCTTAGGGCTAGCGGGGGTGAGCTCCTACAATGAGCAGTTCTTC. The variable domain in full, with the rest retrieved from reference TRBV7-6 and TRBJ2-1, is GAGVSQSPRYKVTKRGQDVALRCDPISGHVSLYWYRQALGQGPEFLTYFNYEAQQDKSGLPNDRFSAERPEGSISTLTIQRTEQRDSAMYRCASSPLGLAGVSSYNEQFFGPGTRLTVL.

This clonotype was counted many times. The chain has TRBV15 and TRBJ2-2, with D possibly matching TRBD1 (5 bases). Germline V lookup: CDR1 LNHNV, CDR2 YYDKDF (reference sequence). CDR3 size: 17 residues. Deletions cut 0 bases from V and 0 bases from J, with 11 bases between. The CDR3 region is CATSREDTRANTGELFF. The CDR3 DNA is TGTGCCACCAGCAGAGAGGATACCAGGGCGAACACCGGGGAGCTGTTTTTT.

The chain combines TRBV30 with TRBJ2-3; the match to TRBD2 covers 7 bases. The germline gives CDR1 GTSNPN, CDR2 SVGIG (reference sequence). V was clipped by 5 bases and J by 0 bases; unmatched bases: 2. This CDR3 contains 13 residues. The CDR3 nucleotides read TGTGCCTGGGGGGGGGGTAGCACAGATACGCAGTATTTT. This translates into CAWGGGSTDTQYF.

This clonotype was counted ten times or more. V gene TRBV11-2 combines with J gene TRBJ1-2; D remains ambiguous. Trimming cost V 5 bases and J 4 bases, with 17 bases left between them. CDR1 SGHAT and CDR2 FQNNGV come from the germline V gene. The CDR3 length is 15 residues. The chain's CDR3 is CASSPRPGSGYGYTF. The CDR3 DNA reads TGTGCCAGCAGCCCTCGGCCGGGAAGTGGCTATGGCTACACCTTC. Supplemented by reference TRBV11-2 and TRBJ1-2, the full variable domain reads EAGVAQSPRYKIIEKRQSVAFWCNPISGHATLYWYQQILGQGPKLLIQFQNNGVVDDSQLPKDRFSAERLKGVDSTLKIQPAKLEDSAVYLCASSPRPGSGYGYTFGSGTRLTVV.

This clonotype was observed a few times. The V and J genes are TRBV29-1 and TRBJ1-3; no definite D call. Germline lookup yields CDR1 SQVTM and CDR2 ANQGSEA. The CDR3 sequence is 14 residues long. Trimming left V 7 bases short and J 0 bases short, with 13 bases between. CDR3 sequence (DNA): TGCAGCGCTCAAGCAGGCGTCTCTGGAAACACCATATATTTT. It translates to CSAQAGVSGNTIYF.

This clonotype was recorded a few times. A much larger clonotype is one base distant, so this may be a read error. The rearrangement uses TRBV13 and TRBJ2-5, with D maybe TRBD1 (6 bases). Per germline, CDR1 PRHDT and CDR2 FYEKMQ (reference sequence). CDR3 length equals 12 residues. CDR3 nucleotides: TGTTCCAGCAGCTCGGACAGAAAGACCCAGTACTTC. Translated: CSSSSDRKTQYF.

This clonotype was detected many times. The chain employs TRBV24-1 and TRBJ2-1, with TRBD1 matching 8 bases. Germline V CDR1 and CDR2: KGHDR, SFDVKD. The CDR3 loop spans 16 amino acids. J gave up 6 bases and V 4 bases, and 10 bases lay outside the gene matches. The CDR3, as DNA: TGTGCCACCAGTGAATCGGACAGGGACCTTTCCAATGAGCAGTTCTTC. It encodes CATSESDRDLSNEQFF.

This clonotype was detected ten times or more. V and J are TRBV13 and TRBJ2-1, with D tentatively TRBD1 (7 bases). There are 15 residues in the CDR3. Trimming removed 7 bases at V and 9 bases at J, with 22 bases between. Germline V gene lookup returns CDR1 PRHDT and CDR2 FYEKMQ (reference sequence). The CDR3 DNA reads as TGTGCCAGCACCCAATTTGGGACAGCGGGCGCTGAGCAGTTCTTC. Translation: CASTQFGTAGAEQFF.

At least ten counts were recorded for this clonotype. This chain links TRBV12-3 or TRBV12-4 with TRBJ2-1; the match to TRBD2 covers 12 bases. With V trimmed by 3 bases and J by 4 bases, 7 bases remained unmatched. The CDR3 runs to 17 residues. CDR3 DNA sequence: TGTGCCAGCAGTTTCCAACTAGCGGGAGGAGGGTACAATGAGCAGTTCTTC. Its protein product is CASSFQLAGGGYNEQFF.

This clonotype was detected ten times or more. The rearrangement links TRBV20-1 to TRBJ2-6, with D possibly being TRBD1 (5 bases). Trimming shortened V by 7 bases and J by 0 bases, and 16 bases separated the two germline ends. This CDR3 comprises 16 residues. Germline-derived CDR1 and CDR2 are DFQATT and SNEGSKA (reference sequence). CDR3 DNA sequence: TGCAGTGTCCGGACACGGTATCTCTCTGGGGCCAACGTCCTGACTTTC. The encoded protein is CSVRTRYLSGANVLTF.